The 25 T cell receptor beta chains given below trace back to one sample, sequenced in a study of OX40 agonist ivuxolimab in advanced cancers. The protocol was immunoSEQ multiplex PCR, while the TCRdb copy is restricted to in-frame clones and leaves out a portion. The sample holds about 55,000 clones, 88% seen once. This sample comprised CD4+ or CD8+ T cells sorted from blood, obtained in a trial of the OX40 agonist ivuxolimab. The receptors derive from an adult with an advanced solid tumor such as melanoma, head and neck, liver or kidney cancer.

This chain links TRBV7-3 with TRBJ2-7, with 10 nucleotides matching TRBD2. The CDR3 has 15 amino acids. V was clipped by 5 bases and J by 3 bases; unmatched bases: 7. The germline CDR1 and CDR2 sequences are SGHTA and FQGTGA. The chain's CDR3 is CASSTSSGSSYEQYF. CDR3 bases: TGTGCCAGCAGCACTTCTAGCGGGAGCAGCTACGAGCAGTACTTC.

The rearrangement links TRBV28 to TRBJ1-2; 9 positions match TRBD1. V shed 4 bases, J shed 2 bases, and the junction held 5 bases outside the gene matches. In germline, CDR1 is MDHEN, CDR2 SYDVKM. This CDR3 comprises 15 residues. The CDR3, as DNA: TGTGCCAGCAGTTCACAGGGGGCTAAGAACTATGGCTACACCTTC. The encoded protein is CASSSQGAKNYGYTF.

This chain joins TRBV5-1 and TRBJ2-2; D may be TRBD1 (5 bases). This CDR3 is 14 amino acids long. V lost 4 bases and J 6 bases, leaving 13 bases between the germline ends. Looked up from germline, CDR1 is SGHRS and CDR2 is YFSETQ. The CDR3 reads CASSAAGLSGELFF. Written as DNA, the CDR3 is TGCGCCAGCAGCGCAGCAGGGTTATCCGGGGAGCTGTTTTTT.

This chain uses TRBV9 with TRBJ2-2, with D perhaps matching TRBD2 (5 bases). The V end lost 2 bases, the J end lost 0 bases, and 11 bases lay between the germline ends. Germline lookup yields CDR1 SGDLS and CDR2 YYNGEE. The CDR3 is 16 amino acids. The CDR3 protein is CASSVSSAANTGELFF. The CDR3 DNA follows: TGTGCCAGCAGCGTTAGTTCAGCGGCGAACACCGGGGAGCTGTTTTTT. The variable domain in full, completed from reference TRBV9 and TRBJ2-2, reads DSGVTQTPKHLITATGQRVTLRCSPRSGDLSVYWYQQSLDQGLQFLIQYYNGEERAKGNILERFSAQQFPDLHSELNLSSLELGDSALYFCASSVSSAANTGELFFGEGSRLTVL.

V and J are TRBV10-1 and TRBJ2-3; TRBD2 aligns across 13 bases. The germline V gene encodes CDR1 WNHNN and CDR2 SYGVQD (reference sequence). With V trimmed by 8 bases and J by 2 bases, 4 bases remained unmatched. The CDR3 loop spans 15 amino acids. CDR3 loop: CASGGLAGFTDTQYF. The CDR3 DNA reads TGCGCCAGCGGGGGACTAGCGGGATTCACAGATACGCAGTATTTT.

The rearrangement uses TRBV7-2 and TRBJ2-1, with 7 positions matching TRBD1. The CDR3 runs to 14 residues. Germline V gene sequence: CDR1 SGHTA, CDR2 FQGNSA. With V trimmed by 5 bases and J by 5 bases, 6 bases remained unmatched. CDR3 in DNA: TGTGCCAGCAGCCTCTCAGGGGGTCACAATGAGCAGTTCTTC. Translating gives CASSLSGGHNEQFF.

This clone was picked up one time. This CDR3 is CSVVSGSYNEQFF. For the CDR3, the DNA is TGCAGCGTTGTTAGCGGGAGCTACAATGAGCAGTTCTTC. The J gene is TRBJ2-1, the V gene TRBV29-1; 9 nucleotides line up with TRBD2. There are 13 residues in the CDR3. From germline, CDR1 is SQVTM and CDR2 ANQGSEA. Trimming at V came to 4 bases and at J to 3 bases, leaving 1 base not matched to a gene.

The DNA for the CDR3 is TGTGCCAGCATCGCATATGCTCAGAACACTGAAGCTTTCTTT. Residues: CASIAYAQNTEAFF. The V and J genes are TRBV28 and TRBJ1-1; D uncertain. The CDR3 has 14 residues. Per germline, CDR1 MDHEN and CDR2 SYDVKM. The ends were cut back, 7 bases at V and 1 base at J, with 13 bases in the middle.

This clone was seen a single time. The chain joins TRBV15 to TRBJ2-5, with D unresolved. Trimming took 0 bases from V and 6 from J, leaving 11 bases between them. The CDR3 spans 14 residues. Germline V gives CDR1 LNHNV, CDR2 YYDKDF (reference sequence). The CDR3 DNA is TGTGCCACCAGCAGAGAGAGCGTGTTGAAGACCCAGTACTTC. Its translation: CATSRESVLKTQYF.

The rearrangement links TRBV21-1 to TRBJ1-2; the table's D gene call, TRBD1, was not cross checked with the DNA. TRBV21-1 is a recognized pseudogene. The CDR3 extends over 12 amino acids. CDR3 sequence (DNA): TGTGCCAGCAGCGGACAGGGTCTGAGCTACACCTTC. This encodes CASSGQGLSYTF.

The chain recombines TRBV5-1 with TRBJ2-7, with unresolved D. In germline, CDR1 is SGHRS, CDR2 YFSETQ. CDR3 size: 14 residues. V was shortened by 6 bases and J by 0 bases, with 13 bases between the two germline ends. The CDR3 region is CASTHTGYSYEQYF. CDR3 coding DNA: TGCGCCAGCACCCACACCGGGTACTCCTACGAGCAGTACTTC.

This clone was observed a handful of times. The chain is built from TRBV7-2 and TRBJ2-2, with D uncertain. Germline V CDR1 and CDR2: SGHTA, FQGNSA. V dropped 5 bases and J dropped 2 bases, with 6 bases sitting between them. The CDR3 has 13 amino acids. The CDR3 region has the DNA TGTGCCAGCAGCCAAGATAACACCGGGGAGCTGTTTTTT. Protein sequence: CASSQDNTGELFF. Using reference TRBV7-2 and TRBJ2-2 for the parts outside the CDR3, the full variable domain is GAGVSQSPSNKVTEKGKDVELRCDPISGHTALYWYRQSLGQGLEFLIYFQGNSAPDKSGLPSDRFSAERTGGSVSTLTIQRTQQEDSAVYLCASSQDNTGELFFGEGSRLTVL.

J is TRBJ2-1 and V is TRBV12-5; 7 bases line up with TRBD1. Germline trimming cut 5 bases from V and 6 bases from J; bases unmatched to any gene: 10. Germline CDR1 and CDR2: LGHNT and FRNRAP. CDR3 length equals 15 residues. The CDR3 DNA is TGTGCTAGTGGTGGGGGACAGCCAGGCTCCAATGAGCAGTTCTTC. Translating gives CASGGGQPGSNEQFF.

This rearrangement joins TRBV29-1 to TRBJ2-1; 7 bases fit TRBD2. V lost 7 bases, J lost 3 bases, and 15 bases stayed unmatched. The CDR3 length is 16 residues. In germline, CDR1 is SQVTM, CDR2 ANQGSEA. The CDR3 here is CSALFGGSMFYNEQFF. CDR3 in DNA: TGCAGCGCCCTCTTCGGCGGGAGTATGTTCTACAATGAGCAGTTCTTC.

The rearrangement uses TRBV30 and TRBJ2-5, with 9 bases matching TRBD2. This CDR3 spans 15 amino acids. With 4 bases clipped from V and 5 bases from J, the junction kept 11 bases outside the gene matches. From germline, CDR1 is GTSNPN and CDR2 SVGIG (reference sequence). The CDR3 region has the DNA TGTGCCTGGACCGCCTCGGTGAGCGGGGGGGAGACCCAGTACTTC. It codes for CAWTASVSGGETQYF. The full variable domain, in which reference TRBV30 and TRBJ2-5 provide the parts outside the CDR3, is SQTIHQWPATLVQPVGSPLSLECTVEGTSNPNLYWYRQAAGRGLQLLFYSVGIGQISSEVPQNLSASRPQDRQFILSSKKLLLSDSGFYLCAWTASVSGGETQYFGPGTRLLVL.

The chain combines TRBV7-3 with TRBJ2-1; 12 nucleotides line up with TRBD2. The CDR3 extends over 15 amino acids. The germline CDR1 and CDR2 sequences are SGHTA and FQGTGA. J gave up 7 bases and V 3 bases, and 4 bases lay outside the gene matches. The DNA of the CDR3 is TGTGCCAGCAGCTTCCGACTAGCGGGAGTAAATGAGCAGTTCTTC. The encoded protein is CASSFRLAGVNEQFF.

This clone was detected only once. J is TRBJ1-2 and V is TRBV6-5, with D hard to call. In germline, CDR1 is MNHEY, CDR2 SVGAGI. CDR3 size: 13 residues. The germline V and J ends were trimmed by 2 bases and 8 bases, with 12 bases remaining between them. CDR3 sequence (DNA): TGTGCCAGCAGTTACACATCAAGGGCGGGCTACACCTTC. This gives the protein CASSYTSRAGYTF.

The gene calls are TRBV5-1 and TRBJ2-3; no clear D gene. Germline V gene data show CDR1 as SGHRS and CDR2 as YFSETQ. This CDR3 has 15 residues. The V gene lost 5 bases and the J gene lost 4 bases, with 17 bases spanning the gap. DNA of the CDR3: TGCGCCAGCAGAGCTATCCCGACAAAGGCAGATACGCAGTATTTT. Translated, it gives CASRAIPTKADTQYF. The full variable domain, with the rest looked up from reference TRBV5-1 and TRBJ2-3, is KAGVTQTPRYLIKTRGQQVTLSCSPISGHRSVSWYQQTPGQGLQFLFEYFSETQRNKGNFPGRFSGRQFSNSRSEMNVSTLELGDSALYLCASRAIPTKADTQYFGPGTRLTVL.

The CDR3 region has the DNA TGTGCCAGCAGCACCTATGGGGAGACCCAGTACTTC. This gives the protein CASSTYGETQYF. The J gene is TRBJ2-5, the V gene TRBV5-6, with D hard to call. The CDR3 loop spans 12 amino acids. The V end lost 4 bases, the J end lost 5 bases, and 9 bases lay between the germline ends. The V gene's germline CDR1 is SGHDT and CDR2 YYEEEE.

This chain connects TRBV11-2 to TRBJ2-7; TRBD2 agrees at 11 bases. CDR3 size: 14 residues. V shed 2 bases, J shed 7 bases, and the junction held 4 bases outside the gene matches. In germline, CDR1 is SGHAT, CDR2 FQNNGV. The DNA of the CDR3 is TGTGCCAGCAGCTTACTAGCGGGAGGTAGTGAGCAGTACTTC. Translation: CASSLLAGGSEQYF.

CDR3 in DNA: TGCAGCGTTCAGGGAACCAAAAACATTCAGTACTTC. This encodes CSVQGTKNIQYF. The rearrangement uses TRBV29-1 and TRBJ2-4; D may be TRBD1 (5 bases). V lost 5 bases, J lost 2 bases, and 7 bases lay in between. CDR3 length: 12 amino acids. CDR1 SQVTM and CDR2 ANQGSEA come from the germline V gene.

A note on this clone: Compared with germline, one end of the junction differs, possibly owing to a read error. The chain joins TRBV7-3 to TRBJ2-7; 9 bases map to TRBD1. CDR1 is SGHTA, CDR2 FQGTGA, per germline. There are 17 residues in the CDR3. The DNA of the CDR3 is TGTGCAAGCAGACTTTCCACCCTCCGGGACAGGGAAGACGAGCAGTACTTC. It yields the protein CASRLSTLRDREDEQYF.

V usage is TRBV30 and J usage is TRBJ1-3; the D is unclear. V was trimmed by 0 bases and J by 2 bases, leaving 5 bases between them. Per the germline V gene, CDR1 is GTSNPN and CDR2 is SVGIG (reference sequence). The CDR3 sequence is 13 residues long. CDR3 region: CAWSVGPGNTIYF. CDR3 nucleotides: TGTGCCTGGAGTGTTGGACCTGGAAACACCATATATTTT.

The chain couples TRBV7-2 to TRBJ2-1; D is uncertain. From germline, CDR1 is SGHTA and CDR2 FQGNSA. The CDR3 consists of 14 residues. Trimming removed 6 bases at V and 6 bases at J, with 15 bases between. CDR3 nucleotides: TGTGCCAGCAGTCCTATGCAGGTGATCAATGAGCAGTTCTTC. As protein: CASSPMQVINEQFF. The complete variable domain, with remaining parts taken from reference TRBV7-2 and TRBJ2-1, reads GAGVSQSPSNKVTEKGKDVELRCDPISGHTALYWYRQSLGQGLEFLIYFQGNSAPDKSGLPSDRFSAERTGGSVSTLTIQRTQQEDSAVYLCASSPMQVINEQFFGPGTRLTVL.

The chain links TRBV28 to TRBJ2-5; TRBD1 matches at 9 bases. TRBJ2-7 matches the DNA end more closely, so the J call is doubtful. CDR1 MDHEN and CDR2 SYDVKM come from the germline V gene. The CDR3 runs to 15 residues. This chain's CDR3 is CASIPSGQGMYEQYF. CDR3 nucleotides: TGTGCCAGCATCCCCTCGGGACAGGGTATGTACGAGCAGTACTTC.